Listed below are T cell receptor beta chains from one sample, sequenced in a study of shared clonotypes between healthy human individuals. The data were produced by immunoSEQ multiplex PCR, yet TCRdb's version contains in-frame clones alone and is incomplete. In the table there are roughly 2.5 million clones, about 92% of which are singletons. The sequenced sample consisted of naive CD4+ T cells sorted from blood. Receptors originate from a man aged 18 to 29 in good health. Both conserved end residues are part of each CDR3. Fields, in order: V gene, D gene, CDR3 length, clone size, J gene, CDR3 DNA, CDR3 protein. A D gene is named only where the DNA matches it firmly. Where a row states a size, it is once, few, many or the class of an expanded clone; other rows omit it.

TRBV30	TRBD2	15	once	TRBJ2-7	TGTGCCTGGAGCCGGACTAGCGGGTACTCCTACGAGCAGTACTTC	CAWSRTSGYSYEQYF
TRBV18	NA	14	NA	TRBJ2-7	TGTGCCAGCTCACCCCCGCCAGGGTTCGTCGAGCAGTACTTC	CASSPPPGFVEQYF
TRBV5-1	NA	14	NA	TRBJ1-2	TGCGCCAGCAGCCCCGGACAGCCCGGGAATGGCTACACCTTC	CASSPGQPGNGYTF
TRBV19	TRBD1	15	NA	TRBJ2-7	TGTGCCAGTAGTATTGACAGGGGTGGTCCGTACGAGCAGTACTTC	CASSIDRGGPYEQYF
TRBV6-1	TRBD1	15	NA	TRBJ2-7	TGTGCCAGCTCCCACCGGGACAGGGGTACCTACGAGCAGTACTTC	CASSHRDRGTYEQYF
TRBV27	NA	11	NA	TRBJ1-1	TGTGCCAGCAGACGGCGGGGGAAAGCTTTCTTT	CASRRRGKAFF
TRBV2	NA	16	NA	TRBJ1-5	TGTGCCAGCAGTGAAAACGGGCCCCTTAGCAATCAGCCCCAGCATTTT	CASSENGPLSNQPQHF
TRBV30	NA	14	once	TRBJ1-2	TGTGCCTGGAGTGTACGGGACCGACGGTATGGCTACACCTTC	CAWSVRDRRYGYTF
TRBV10-2	TRBD1	12	NA	TRBJ1-1	TGCGCCACCACAGGGGGTAGGGCTGAAGCTTTCTTT	CATTGGRAEAFF
TRBV5-1	NA	13	NA	TRBJ2-7	TGCGCCAGCAGTAACCAGGGTTCAGACGAGCAGTACTTC	CASSNQGSDEQYF
TRBV2	NA	14	NA	TRBJ2-3	TGTGCCAGCGTGACTCAGAGGGGCACAGATACGCAGTATTTT	CASVTQRGTDTQYF
TRBV2	TRBD2	13	NA	TRBJ2-5	TGTGCCAGCGGGGCGGGGGGGCCGGAGACCCAGTACTTC	CASGAGGPETQYF
TRBV9	TRBD1	13	NA	TRBJ2-2	TGTGCCAGCAGCAATGGACAGGCCGGGGAGCTGTTTTTT	CASSNGQAGELFF
TRBV5-1	NA	17	NA	TRBJ1-4	TGCGCCAGCAGCTCCGACACGCAGGGGCGAACCTCTGAAAAACTGTTTTTT	CASSSDTQGRTSEKLFF
TRBV5-8	NA	14	NA	TRBJ1-1	TGTGCCAGCAGCTTAGAGGGGATTGGCACTGAAGCTTTCTTT	CASSLEGIGTEAFF
TRBV27	NA	15	NA	TRBJ2-2	TGTGCCAGCACCCCGAGGGCGCTCGACACCGGGGAGCTGTTTTTT	CASTPRALDTGELFF
TRBV18	TRBD1	15	NA	TRBJ1-4	TGTGCCAGCTCACCAGGCATACGACAGGGAGGGAAACTGTTTTTT	CASSPGIRQGGKLFF
TRBV4-2	TRBD2	15	NA	TRBJ2-1	TGTGCCAGCAGCCCACTAGCGGGAGGAGCGAATGAGCAGTTCTTC	CASSPLAGGANEQFF
TRBV7-6	NA	13	NA	TRBJ2-3	TGTGCCAGCAGCTTAGCGGAGGGGGATACGCAGTATTTT	CASSLAEGDTQYF
TRBV6-5	NA	14	NA	TRBJ2-1	TGTGCCAGCAGTTACATGGGAATATACAATGAGCAGTTCTTC	CASSYMGIYNEQFF
TRBV6-1	NA	14	once	TRBJ1-2	TGTGCCAGCAGTGACGCCGGGACCCTCTATGGCTACACCTTC	CASSDAGTLYGYTF
TRBV7-9	NA	13	NA	TRBJ2-7	TGTGCCAGCAGCACGACGGCGACCTACGAGCAGTACTTC	CASSTTATYEQYF
TRBV27	NA	14	NA	TRBJ2-2	TGTGCCAGCAGTTTTTTTCTAGCCACCGGGGAGCTGTTTTTT	CASSFFLATGELFF
TRBV6-6	NA	13	NA	TRBJ1-5	TGTGCCAGCAGTTACGAGAGTAATCAGCCCCAGCATTTT	CASSYESNQPQHF
TRBV5-1	NA	15	NA	TRBJ1-2	TGCGCCAGCAGCTTGGGGGCGCTGAACTCCTATGGCTACACCTTC	CASSLGALNSYGYTF
TRBV4-1	NA	15	few	TRBJ1-6	TGCGCCAGCAGCCAAGATTGGATCGTGGCTTCACCCCTCCACTTT	CASSQDWIVASPLHF
TRBV4-1	TRBD1	15	few	TRBJ1-1	TGCGCCAGCAGCCAAGAAGGGCAGGGGGGCACTGAAGCTTTCTTT	CASSQEGQGGTEAFF
TRBV7-2	NA	14	NA	TRBJ1-6	TGTGCCAGCAGCTCGGCACCTTATAATTCACCCCTCCACTTT	CASSSAPYNSPLHF
TRBV4-1	TRBD1	14	NA	TRBJ2-7	TGCGCCAGCAGCCCCGGACAGGACCCCTACGAGCAGTACTTC	CASSPGQDPYEQYF
TRBV4-1	TRBD2	16	NA	TRBJ2-7	TGCGCCAGCAGCCAAGATTATCTAGCGGGAGCCTGGGAGCAGTACTTC	CASSQDYLAGAWEQYF
TRBV6-1	TRBD1	15	NA	TRBJ1-6	TGTGCCAGCAGTGATTCGACAGGGGTTTACTCACCCCTCCACTTT	CASSDSTGVYSPLHF
TRBV5-1	NA	17	NA	TRBJ2-2	TGCGCCAGCAGCTTGCGCCCCGGGGGCGCGAACACCGGGGAGCTGTTTTTT	CASSLRPGGANTGELFF
TRBV6-6	NA	13	NA	TRBJ2-7	TGTGCCAGCAGTTACTCGATACAGGACAGTGGGTACTTC	CASSYSIQDSGYF
TRBV5-1	TRBD1	14	NA	TRBJ2-7	TGCGCCAGCAGCTGGACGGGACAGGTCTACGAGCAGTACTTC	CASSWTGQVYEQYF
TRBV30	TRBD2	14	NA	TRBJ2-7	TGTGCCTGGAGGAGTAGCGGGAGCCACTACGAGCAGTACTTC	CAWRSSGSHYEQYF
TRBV11-2	NA	13	NA	TRBJ1-2	TGTGCCAGCAGCCCGTCGCCGGACTATGGCTACACCTTC	CASSPSPDYGYTF
TRBV27	TRBD1	15	NA	TRBJ2-7	TGTGCCAGCAGTTTCCGGGACAGGGTAGCCAGGGAGCAGTACTTC	CASSFRDRVAREQYF
TRBV4-1	TRBD2	16	NA	TRBJ2-5	TGCGCCAGCAGCCCTATAGCGGGAGGGCCGGGAGAGACCCAGTACTTC	CASSPIAGGPGETQYF
TRBV28	TRBD1	17	NA	TRBJ1-2	TGTGCCAGCAGTTCCACAAAAGGACAGGGTTACCCTCTTGGCTACACCTTC	CASSSTKGQGYPLGYTF
TRBV5-1	NA	14	NA	TRBJ1-2	TGCGCCAGCAGCCTCGGAGGAGGACCCTATGGCTACACCTTC	CASSLGGGPYGYTF